A single sample is the source of the 29 T cell receptor beta chains below, sequenced in a study of T cells in Graves' hyperthyroidism and ophthalmopathy. RNA transcripts yielded amplified TCR beta CDR3 regions. The TCR CDR3 first-round RT-PCR relied on the HTBI primer set. TCRdb analysed the multiplex PCR reads with MiXCR anew, one entry per CDR3 protein. In the table there are a few hundred thousand distinct CDR3 sequences, just over 45% of which are singletons. Sequencing was carried out using peripheral blood or thyroid tissue (not recorded which). The receptors stem from a woman under 30 with Graves' hyperthyroidism.

This clonotype was counted many times. J is TRBJ2-5 and V is TRBV24-1; 8 bases are shared with TRBD1. J was trimmed by 5 bases and V by 4 bases; bases with no gene match: 8. The CDR3 contains 15 residues. Germline lookup yields CDR1 KGHDR and CDR2 SFDVKD. This CDR3 reads CATSDRTGSIETQYF. CDR3 coding DNA: TGTGCCACCAGTGACCGGACAGGGTCGATCGAGACCCAGTACTTC.

Regarding this clonotype: This may stem from a read error, because a much larger clone lies one nucleotide away. The chain uses TRBV2 and TRBJ2-5; 9 bases agree with TRBD2. Germline V gene lookup returns CDR1 SNHLY and CDR2 FYNNEI. CDR3 length: 16 amino acids. V lost 1 base and J lost 4; bases outside the gene matches: 7. The CDR3 spells CASSEGVPAGGETQYF. The CDR3 DNA is TGTGCCAGCAGTGAAGGGGTACCAGCGGGAGGAGAGACCCAGTACTTC.

The chain couples TRBV10-3 to TRBJ1-2, with TRBD1 identical over 11 bases. CDR3 length equals 14 residues. Trimming cost V 10 bases and J 4 bases; bases outside gene matches: 8. CDR1 is ENHRY and CDR2 is SYGVKD in the germline V gene. The CDR3 region has the DNA TGTGCCACCGCCGGGACAGGGGGTGCCTATGGCTACACCTTC. This translates into CATAGTGGAYGYTF.

This clonotype was seen ten or more times. The rearrangement links TRBV2 to TRBJ1-5; D uncertain. This CDR3 region has 11 residues. Looked up from germline, CDR1 is SNHLY and CDR2 is FYNNEI. The V gene lost 3 bases and the J gene lost 7 bases, with 4 bases spanning the gap. The CDR3 region has the DNA TGTGCCAGCAGTGACGGGCAGCCCCAGCATTTT. The encoded protein is CASSDGQPQHF. Full variable domain (outside the CDR3, taken from reference TRBV2 and TRBJ1-5): EPEVTQTPSHQVTQMGQEVILRCVPISNHLYFYWYRQILGQKVEFLVSFYNNEISEKSEIFDDQFSVERPDGSNFTLKIRSTKLEDSAMYFCASSDGQPQHFGDGTRLSIL.

This clonotype was found many times. This chain joins TRBV20-1 and TRBJ2-7, with 7 bases fitting TRBD2. Germline trimming cut 4 bases from V and 6 bases from J; bases unmatched to any gene: 12. CDR1 is DFQATT, CDR2 SNEGSKA, per germline (reference sequence). This CDR3 spans 14 amino acids. CDR3: CSAISGRARGEQYF. CDR3 coding DNA: TGCAGTGCTATTAGTGGGAGGGCTAGAGGCGAGCAGTACTTC.

There are many counts of this clonotype. The chain employs TRBV29-1 and TRBJ2-5; D might be TRBD2 (6 bases). This CDR3 has 13 amino acids. The V gene lost 4 bases and the J gene lost 0 bases, with 9 bases spanning the gap. Germline V CDR1 and CDR2: SQVTM, ANQGSEA. The CDR3 sequence is CSVARGNQETQYF. The DNA for the CDR3 is TGCAGCGTTGCGCGGGGCAACCAAGAGACCCAGTACTTC.

As concerns this clonotype: Since a much larger clone is just one base distant, this may be a read error. The V call is TRBV10-3, the J call TRBJ2-5, with 9 positions matching TRBD1. The CDR3 extends over 18 amino acids. With 5 bases clipped from V and 5 bases from J, the junction kept 18 bases outside the gene matches. Germline V gene lookup returns CDR1 ENHRY and CDR2 SYGVKD. The CDR3 reads CAISSSPTAYRGRETQYF. The CDR3, as DNA: TGTGCCATCAGTTCATCCCCTACTGCATACAGGGGGCGGGAGACCCAGTACTTC.

This clonotype was seen just once. This sequence joins TRBV4-1 and TRBJ2-3; 14 nucleotides line up with TRBD2. Germline-derived CDR1 and CDR2 are MGHRA and YSYEKL. There are 15 residues in the CDR3. Trimming at V came to 0 bases and at J to 10 bases, leaving 3 bases not matched to a gene. CDR3: CASSQDGLAGGSQYF. The CDR3 DNA sequence: TGCGCCAGCAGCCAAGATGGACTAGCGGGGGGATCGCAGTATTTT.

The sample holds many counts of this clonotype. Here the CDR3 DNA reads TGCAGCGTTCACGGGACAGCACGGGGCTACACCTTC. It translates to CSVHGTARGYTF. The J gene is TRBJ1-2, the V gene TRBV29-1; 7 bases match TRBD1. The CDR3 is made up of 12 amino acids. V gave up 5 bases and J gave up 8 bases; unmatched junction bases: 8. Per the germline V gene, CDR1 is SQVTM and CDR2 is ANQGSEA.

A few counts support this clonotype. The CDR3 region has the DNA TGCGCCAGCAGTCATCCCGGGACAGGGCGCAACGAGCAGTACTTC. The encoded protein is CASSHPGTGRNEQYF. The chain combines TRBV10-1 with TRBJ2-7, with 9 bases identical to TRBD1. The CDR3 length is 15 residues. V trimming: 5 bases; J trimming: 5 bases; junction bases outside the gene matches: 10. CDR1 and CDR2 from the germline V gene are WNHNN and SYGVQD (reference sequence).

Comments on this clonotype: A much larger clone is a single base away; this may be a read error. The chain uses TRBV4-2 and TRBJ1-5; possible D gene TRBD1, 5 bases. The CDR3 sequence is 15 residues long. The V gene's germline CDR1 is LGHNA and CDR2 YNFKEQ. The DNA of the CDR3 is TGTGCCAGCAGCCCCAAAACAGGTAGCAATCGGCCCCAGCATTTT. Residues: CASSPKTGSNRPQHF.

This clonotype was seen ten or more times. The chain couples TRBV10-1 to TRBJ1-5; no reliable D call. In germline, CDR1 is WNHNN, CDR2 SYGVQD (reference sequence). This CDR3 region has 12 residues. Trimming pared 7 bases from V and 6 bases from J, leaving 10 bases between. The CDR3 nucleotides are TGCGCCAGCATTCGTGGGGTTCAGCCCCAGCATTTT. This translates into CASIRGVQPQHF.

The sample holds many counts of this clonotype. The chain has TRBV7-2 and TRBJ1-1, with D unresolved. Deletions cut 2 bases from V and 2 bases from J, with 9 bases between. The germline CDR1 and CDR2 sequences are SGHTA and FQGNSA. This CDR3 is built from 14 residues. In nucleotides, the CDR3 is TGTGCCAGCAGCTTATATCACGGAAACACTGAAGCTTTCTTT. This gives the protein CASSLYHGNTEAFF.

The sample holds a few counts of this clonotype. A much larger clone differs by one base, so this may be a read error. The chain links TRBV20-1 to TRBJ1-2; D not certain. Germline lookup yields CDR1 DFQATT and CDR2 SNEGSKA (reference sequence). The CDR3 loop spans 12 amino acids. CDR3 DNA: TGCAGTGTTAGAGCGGTCAACTATGGCTACACCTTC. It translates to CSVRAVNYGYTF.

The chain recombines TRBV7-2 with TRBJ1-6; TRBD1 matches 10 bases. V was clipped by 2 bases and J by 10 bases; unmatched bases: 5. CDR1 is SGHTA and CDR2 is FQGNSA in the germline V gene. There are 15 residues in the CDR3. The CDR3 sequence is CASSLRDRGTSPLHF. The CDR3 DNA is TGTGCCAGCAGCTTACGGGACAGGGGAACCTCACCCCTCCACTTT.

This clonotype came up many times. The chain has TRBV7-9 and TRBJ2-6; TRBD1 agrees at 8 bases. The germline V gene encodes CDR1 SEHNR and CDR2 FQNEAQ (reference sequence). The CDR3 totals 17 residues. V shed 5 bases and J 0 bases; nucleotides not matched to a gene: 6. DNA of the CDR3: TGTGCCAGCAGCCCCGGACAGGGAATCTCTGGGGCCAACGTCCTGACTTTC. This encodes CASSPGQGISGANVLTF.

The chain uses TRBV29-1 and TRBJ2-5; D is unresolved. From germline, CDR1 is SQVTM and CDR2 ANQGSEA. The CDR3 sequence is 8 residues long. Trimming cost V 4 bases and J 8 bases, with 2 bases left between them. CDR3 sequence (DNA): TGCAGCGTTGTTACCCAGTACTTC. This gives the protein CSVVTQYF.

V usage is TRBV15 and J usage is TRBJ2-6; D gene unclear. Looked up from germline, CDR1 is LNHNV and CDR2 is YYDKDF (reference sequence). V lost 0 bases and J 9 bases, leaving 12 bases between the germline ends. CDR3 length: 15 amino acids. The DNA of the CDR3 is TGTGCCACCAGCAGAGATGAGGACCTGAACAACGTCCTGACTTTC. Translating it yields CATSRDEDLNNVLTF.

The table lists this clonotype with a few counts. CDR3 region: CASSQVTWNQPQHF. Written as DNA, the CDR3 is TGTGCCAGCAGCCAAGTTACGTGGAATCAGCCCCAGCATTTT. V and J are TRBV12-3 or TRBV12-4 and TRBJ1-5, with D unclear. The CDR3 consists of 14 residues. Trimming removed 6 bases from V and 4 bases from J, with 13 bases in between.

This clonotype was counted a few times. The chain employs TRBV7-8 and TRBJ2-3; D is uncertain. Germline loops: CDR1 SGHVS, CDR2 FQNEAQ. V lost 5 bases to trimming and J lost 6 bases, with 12 bases between them. CDR3 length equals 13 residues. Here the CDR3 DNA reads TGTGCCAGCAGCCCGCAGCTGAGTGATACGCAGTATTTT. This translates into CASSPQLSDTQYF.

In this sample, this clonotype turned up many times. The chain combines TRBV4-1 with TRBJ2-5; D not resolved. The CDR3 has 17 amino acids. The V end was cut by 4 bases, the J end by 0 bases, with 18 bases between. Germline V CDR1 and CDR2: MGHRA, YSYEKL. The CDR3: CASSPKRRLEYQETQYF. The CDR3 DNA follows: TGCGCCAGCAGCCCCAAGCGTCGATTGGAGTACCAAGAGACCCAGTACTTC.

Here the CDR3 DNA reads TGCAGCGTTGAACACCCGGGACAGGGCGATGGCTACACCTTC. Its protein is CSVEHPGQGDGYTF. V gene TRBV29-1 combines with J gene TRBJ1-2; TRBD1 matches 9 bases. V shed 2 bases, J shed 6 bases, and the junction held 7 bases outside the gene matches. Germline V gene lookup returns CDR1 SQVTM and CDR2 ANQGSEA. CDR3 size: 14 residues. The full variable domain, its missing parts supplied by reference TRBV29-1 and TRBJ1-2, is SAVISQKPSRDICQRGTSLTIQCQVDSQVTMMFWYRQQPGQSLTLIATANQGSEATYESGFVIDKFPISRPNLTFSTLTVSNMSPEDSSIYLCSVEHPGQGDGYTFGSGTRLTVV.

The genes are TRBV2 and TRBJ1-2; 8 bases line up with TRBD1. CDR1 SNHLY and CDR2 FYNNEI come from the germline V gene. The junction had 10 bases not matched to a gene; V was cut back by 8 bases and J by 5 bases. This CDR3 has 14 residues. CDR3 sequence: CASQGQVDVYGYTF. The DNA of the CDR3 is TGTGCCAGCCAGGGACAGGTCGACGTATATGGCTACACCTTC.

This clonotype was counted between two and nine times. This chain uses TRBV18 with TRBJ1-1; D is unclear. The CDR3 has 15 residues. V dropped 3 bases and J dropped 1 base, with 12 bases sitting between them. The germline gives CDR1 KGHSH, CDR2 LQKENI. CDR3 in amino acids: CASSPGRQKNTEAFF. CDR3 bases: TGTGCCAGCTCACCCGGACGTCAAAAGAACACTGAAGCTTTCTTT.

At least ten counts were recorded for this clonotype. J is TRBJ2-7 and V is TRBV20-1; no firm D call. CDR1 DFQATT and CDR2 SNEGSKA come from the germline V gene (reference sequence). The CDR3 runs to 11 residues. V shed 3 bases and J shed 3 bases, with 6 bases lying between them. The CDR3 region is CSARSLYEQYF. Here the CDR3 DNA reads TGCAGTGCTAGGTCCCTCTACGAGCAGTACTTC.

This clonotype was counted at least ten times. V and J are TRBV20-1 and TRBJ2-2; no definite D call. V shed 5 bases and J shed 5 bases, with 12 bases lying between them. The CDR3 totals 13 residues. CDR1 is DFQATT and CDR2 is SNEGSKA in the germline V gene (reference sequence). CDR3 residues: CSAHDPSTGELFF. DNA of the CDR3: TGCAGTGCTCATGACCCTTCGACCGGGGAGCTGTTTTTT.

This clonotype was found many times. V and J are TRBV2 and TRBJ1-1, with D hard to call. The V gene lost 7 bases and the J gene lost 9 bases, with 6 bases spanning the gap. The CDR3 is 9 amino acids. Germline-derived CDR1 and CDR2 are SNHLY and FYNNEI. The DNA for the CDR3 is TGTGCCAGCACGGTGAAAGCTTTCTTT. Protein: CASTVKAFF.

The table lists this clonotype with many counts. The rearrangement joins TRBV10-2 to TRBJ1-5; 7 nucleotides align to TRBD1. J gave up 6 bases and V 1 base, and 6 bases lay outside the gene matches. The CDR3 consists of 15 residues. Germline V gene lookup returns CDR1 WSHSY and CDR2 SAAADI. This chain's CDR3 is CASSELAGGVQPQHF. CDR3 coding DNA: TGCGCCAGCAGTGAGTTGGCAGGGGGGGTTCAGCCCCAGCATTTT.

This clonotype came up many times. V is TRBV5-1 and J is TRBJ2-2; D is undetermined. V was trimmed by 4 bases and J by 0 bases, leaving 10 bases between them. Germline V gene sequence: CDR1 SGHRS, CDR2 YFSETQ. The CDR3 sequence is 15 residues long. CDR3 DNA: TGCGCCAGCAGCCTAGTACAAGCGAACACCGGGGAGCTGTTTTTT. This translates into CASSLVQANTGELFF.